This TCR beta chain comes out of a study of technical replicates of blood from four donors. Measured with immunoSEQ multiplex PCR; TCRdb has only the in-frame clones, and not every one. The repertoire includes approximately 85,000 clones, 94% of them detected once, and 0.2% to 0.3% sits in the top ten. The CDR3 consists of 13 residues. Germline V gene data show CDR1 as MNHNS and CDR2 as SASEGT. V was clipped by 2 bases and J by 3 bases; unmatched bases: 1. This receptor was identified in a human donor in good health. The sample comprised T cells isolated from PBMCs. The genes are TRBV6-1 and TRBJ2-7; 7 bases match TRBD2. CDR3 in DNA: TGTGCCAGCAGTGAACTAGCGGTCTACGAGCAGTACTTC. It encodes CASSELAVYEQYF.